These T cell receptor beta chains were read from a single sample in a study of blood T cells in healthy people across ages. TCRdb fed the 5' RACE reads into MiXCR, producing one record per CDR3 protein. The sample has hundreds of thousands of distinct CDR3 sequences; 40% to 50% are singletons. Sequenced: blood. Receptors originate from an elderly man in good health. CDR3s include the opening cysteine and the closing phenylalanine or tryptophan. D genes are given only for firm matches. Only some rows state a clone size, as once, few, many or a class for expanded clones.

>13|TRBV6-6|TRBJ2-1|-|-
TGTGCCAGCAGTTACTCCCACTACAATGAGCAGTTCTTC
CASSYSHYNEQFF
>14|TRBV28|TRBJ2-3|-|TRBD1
TGTGCCAGCGATCCCGGGACAGGGGGCTATACGCAGTATTTT
CASDPGTGGYTQYF
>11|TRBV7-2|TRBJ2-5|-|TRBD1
TGTGCCACCGGGACAGAAGAGACCCAGTACTTC
CATGTEETQYF
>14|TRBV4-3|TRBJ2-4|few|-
TGCGCCAGCAGCTCGGCGGTACAGGTGAACATTCAGTACTTC
CASSSAVQVNIQYF
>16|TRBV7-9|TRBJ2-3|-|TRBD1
TGTGCCAGCAGCTCCTCCCGGGACAGAGGCACAGATACGCAGTATTTT
CASSSSRDRGTDTQYF
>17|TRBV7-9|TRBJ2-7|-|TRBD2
TGTGCCAGCAGCTTAGACCCCGGACTAGCGGGAGCGTACGAGCAGTACTTC
CASSLDPGLAGAYEQYF
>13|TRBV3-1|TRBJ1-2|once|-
TGTGCCAGCAGCCAAGAGTTGGGTCATGGCTACACCTTC
CASSQELGHGYTF
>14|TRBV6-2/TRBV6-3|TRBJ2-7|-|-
TGTGCCAGCAGTTGGGCCGGGACGTACTACGAGCAGTACTTC
CASSWAGTYYEQYF
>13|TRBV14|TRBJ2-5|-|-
TGTGCCAGCAGCCAAGATTGGGCCGGGACCCAGTACTTC
CASSQDWAGTQYF
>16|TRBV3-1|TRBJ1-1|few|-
TGTGCCAGCAGCCAAGTGGTCATTAGCGGAGTCCCTGAAGCTTTCTTT
CASSQVVISGVPEAFF
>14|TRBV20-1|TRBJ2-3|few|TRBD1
TGCAGTGCTAGAGATGGCAGGGGGCAGGATACGCAGTATTTT
CSARDGRGQDTQYF
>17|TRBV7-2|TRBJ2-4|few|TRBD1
TGTGCCAGCAGCTCGGACGCGGGGACAGGCCTAGAACCCATTCAGTACTTC
CASSSDAGTGLEPIQYF
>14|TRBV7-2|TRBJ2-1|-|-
TGTGCCAGCAGCTTAGTTGGTCCGAACAATGAGCAGTTCTTC
CASSLVGPNNEQFF
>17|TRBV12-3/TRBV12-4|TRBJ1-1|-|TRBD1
TGTGCCAGCAGTTTCCGGGACAGGGGGCGCCTGAACACTGAAGCTTTCTTT
CASSFRDRGRLNTEAFF
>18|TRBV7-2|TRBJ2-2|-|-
TGTGCCAGCAGCCCCCGATTGGTTGGCGGGACTAACACCGGGGAGCTGTTTTTT
CASSPRLVGGTNTGELFF
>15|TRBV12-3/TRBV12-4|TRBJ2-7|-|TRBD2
TGTGCCAGCAGTTTATCTAGCGGGGGGGCCTACGAGCAGTACTTC
CASSLSSGGAYEQYF
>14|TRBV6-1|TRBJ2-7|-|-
TGTGCCAGCAGTGATGCCCTCTGGGGAAATGAGCAGTACTTC
CASSDALWGNEQYF
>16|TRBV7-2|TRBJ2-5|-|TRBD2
TGTGCCAGCAGCCCGGTAGCGGGGGGGTTTGGGGAGACCCAGTACTTC
CASSPVAGGFGETQYF
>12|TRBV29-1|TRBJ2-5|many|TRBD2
TGCAGCGTTGGTATCGGGGGGGAGACCCAGTACTTC
CSVGIGGETQYF
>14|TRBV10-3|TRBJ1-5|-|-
TGTGCCATCAGTGAGAGGGGGGGCAATCAGCCCCAGCATTTT
CAISERGGNQPQHF
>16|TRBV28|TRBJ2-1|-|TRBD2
TGTGCCAGCAGCCGCCTCGGACTAGCGGCTGTCAATGAGCAGTTCTTC
CASSRLGLAAVNEQFF
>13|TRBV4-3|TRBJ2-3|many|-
TGCGCCAGCAGCCATATAAACACAGATACGCAGTATTTT
CASSHINTDTQYF
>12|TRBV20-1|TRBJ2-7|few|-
TGCAGTTGGACGGGAAGCTCCTACGAGCAGTACTTC
CSWTGSSYEQYF
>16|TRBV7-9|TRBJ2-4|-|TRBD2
TGTGCCAGCAGCTTAGATGGGAGGGCTGTTGGAAACATTCAGTACTTC
CASSLDGRAVGNIQYF
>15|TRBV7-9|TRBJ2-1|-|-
TGTGCCAGCAGCTTTACGACGAGGGGATACAATGAGCAGTTCTTC
CASSFTTRGYNEQFF
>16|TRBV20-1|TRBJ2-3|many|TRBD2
TGCAGTGCTAGAAGTTCCGGACTAGCGGGCACAGATACGCAGTATTTT
CSARSSGLAGTDTQYF
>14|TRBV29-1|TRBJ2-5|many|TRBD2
TGCAGCGTTGGTGGGACGGGGGGGCGAGAGACCCAGTACTTC
CSVGGTGGRETQYF
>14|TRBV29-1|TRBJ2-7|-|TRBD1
TGCAGCGTCCGTCGCGACAGGGGGCCGTACGAGCAGTACTTC
CSVRRDRGPYEQYF
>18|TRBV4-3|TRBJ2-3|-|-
TGCGCCAGCAGCCAAGATTCAGGGGGGGGCCGGTATGGAGATACGCAGTATTTT
CASSQDSGGGRYGDTQYF
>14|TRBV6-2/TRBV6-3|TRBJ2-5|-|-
TGTGCCAGCAGTTATTGGACAGCCCAAGAGACCCAGTACTTC
CASSYWTAQETQYF
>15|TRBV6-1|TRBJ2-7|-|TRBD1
TGTGCCAGTTCCTCTCTCGGGACAGGGGTTTACGAGCAGTACTTC
CASSSLGTGVYEQYF
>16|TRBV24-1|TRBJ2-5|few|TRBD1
TGTGCCACCAGTGATGGAGGGACAGGGGGTCAAAATGAGCAGTACTTC
CATSDGGTGGQNEQYF
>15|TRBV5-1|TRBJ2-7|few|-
TGCGCCAGCAGCTTGGCCGAGTTGGCTACCTACGAGCAGTACTTC
CASSLAELATYEQYF
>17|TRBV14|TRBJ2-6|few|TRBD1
TGTGCCAGCAGCCAACGGACAGGGGGCTATGGGGCCAACGTCCTGACTTTC
CASSQRTGGYGANVLTF
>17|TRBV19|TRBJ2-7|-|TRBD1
TGTGCCAGTAGCCTCCGGAAAGGGGCAGGGGGCAAGAACGAGCAGTACTTC
CASSLRKGAGGKNEQYF
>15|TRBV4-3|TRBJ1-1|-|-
TGCGCCAGCAGCCAATTGTCAGGCGGGGGGACTGAAGCTTTCTTT
CASSQLSGGGTEAFF
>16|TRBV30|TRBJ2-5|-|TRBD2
TGTGCCTACAATCCGGGACTAGCGGGGAGTAGGGAGACCCAGTACTTC
CAYNPGLAGSRETQYF
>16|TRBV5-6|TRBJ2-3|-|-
TGTGCCAGCAGCCTCGGGACGGTTAAGTACACAAATACGCAGTATTTT
CASSLGTVKYTNTQYF